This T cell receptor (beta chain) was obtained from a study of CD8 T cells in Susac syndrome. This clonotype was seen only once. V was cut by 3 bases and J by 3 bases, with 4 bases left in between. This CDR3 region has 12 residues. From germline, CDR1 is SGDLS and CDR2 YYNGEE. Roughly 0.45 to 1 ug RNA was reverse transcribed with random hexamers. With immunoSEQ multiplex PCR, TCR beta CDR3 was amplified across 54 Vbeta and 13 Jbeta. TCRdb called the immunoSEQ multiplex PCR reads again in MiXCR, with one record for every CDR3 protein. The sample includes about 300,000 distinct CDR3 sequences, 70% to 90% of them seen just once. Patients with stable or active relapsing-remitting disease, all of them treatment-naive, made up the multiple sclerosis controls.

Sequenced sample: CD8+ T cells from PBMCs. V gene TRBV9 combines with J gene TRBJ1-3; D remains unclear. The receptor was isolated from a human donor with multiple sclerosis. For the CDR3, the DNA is TGTGCCAGCAGCGAATTTGGAAACACCATATATTTT. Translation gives CASSEFGNTIYF.